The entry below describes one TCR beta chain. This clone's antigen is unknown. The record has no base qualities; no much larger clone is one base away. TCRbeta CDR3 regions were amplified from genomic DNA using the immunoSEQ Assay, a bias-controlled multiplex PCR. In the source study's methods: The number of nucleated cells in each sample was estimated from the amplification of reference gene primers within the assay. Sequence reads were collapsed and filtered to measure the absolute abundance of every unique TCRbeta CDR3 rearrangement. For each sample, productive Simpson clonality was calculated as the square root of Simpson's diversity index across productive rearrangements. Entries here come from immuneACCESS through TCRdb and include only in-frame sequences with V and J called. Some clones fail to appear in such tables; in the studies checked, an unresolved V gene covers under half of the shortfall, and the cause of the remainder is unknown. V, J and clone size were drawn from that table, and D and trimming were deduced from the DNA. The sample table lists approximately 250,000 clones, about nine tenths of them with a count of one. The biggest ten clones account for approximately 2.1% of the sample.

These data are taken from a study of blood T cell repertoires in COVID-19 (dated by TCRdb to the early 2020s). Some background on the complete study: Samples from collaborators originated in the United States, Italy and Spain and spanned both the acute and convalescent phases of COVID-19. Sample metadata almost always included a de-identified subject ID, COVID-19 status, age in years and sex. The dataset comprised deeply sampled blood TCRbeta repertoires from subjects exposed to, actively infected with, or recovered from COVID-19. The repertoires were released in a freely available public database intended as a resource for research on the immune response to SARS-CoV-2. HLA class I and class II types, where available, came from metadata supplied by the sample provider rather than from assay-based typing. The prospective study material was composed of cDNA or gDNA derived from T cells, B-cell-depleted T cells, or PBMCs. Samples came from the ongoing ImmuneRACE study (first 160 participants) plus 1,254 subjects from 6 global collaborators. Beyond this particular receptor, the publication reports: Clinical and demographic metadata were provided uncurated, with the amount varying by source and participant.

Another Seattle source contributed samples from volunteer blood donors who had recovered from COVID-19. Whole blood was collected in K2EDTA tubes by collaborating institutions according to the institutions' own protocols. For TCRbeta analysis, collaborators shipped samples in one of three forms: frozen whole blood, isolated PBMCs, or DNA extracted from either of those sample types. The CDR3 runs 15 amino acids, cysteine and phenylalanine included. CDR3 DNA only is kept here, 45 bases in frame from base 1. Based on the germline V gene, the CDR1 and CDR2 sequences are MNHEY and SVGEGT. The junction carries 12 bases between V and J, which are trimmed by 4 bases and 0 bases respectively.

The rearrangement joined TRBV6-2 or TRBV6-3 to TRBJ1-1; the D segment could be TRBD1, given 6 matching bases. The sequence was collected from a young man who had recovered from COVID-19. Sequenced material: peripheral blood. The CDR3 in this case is CASSSTQGMNTEAFF. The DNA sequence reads TGTGCCAGCAGTTCCACACAGGGCATGAACACTGAAGCTTTCTTT.